Following are 12 T cell receptor beta chains from one sample sequenced in a study of control samples from healthy donors and cancer patients. Profiled with immunoSEQ multiplex PCR; TCRdb holds only in-frame clones, not every one. The sample lists approximately 150,000 clones, around 88% occurring once. Material: blood. The receptors stem from a man aged 18 to 30 in good health.

In this sample, this clone turned up a few times. The V gene is TRBV7-9, the J gene TRBJ2-5; no clear D gene. Germline V gene lookup returns CDR1 SEHNR and CDR2 FQNEAQ (reference sequence). Trimming cost V 2 bases and J 0 bases, with 1 base left between them. The CDR3 sequence is 12 residues long. The CDR3 protein is CASSLYQETQYF. Here the CDR3 DNA reads TGTGCCAGCAGCTTATACCAAGAGACCCAGTACTTC.

This rearrangement joins TRBV5-3 to TRBJ2-3, with 7 bases fitting TRBD1. TRBV5-3 is given ORF status, its function remaining uncertain. CDR3 size: 17 residues. J lost 4 bases, V lost 2 bases, and 13 bases had no gene match. The CDR3 loop reads CARSFITSGQRADTQYF. In DNA, the CDR3 is TGTGCCAGAAGCTTTATCACATCGGGACAGAGAGCAGATACGCAGTATTTT.

The V gene is TRBV28, the J gene TRBJ2-7; 7 nucleotides line up with TRBD1. The germline CDR1 and CDR2 sequences are MDHEN and SYDVKM. The CDR3 consists of 13 residues. V lost 4 bases and J lost 3; bases outside the gene matches: 3. This CDR3 reads CASSYPGGYEQYF. CDR3 bases: TGTGCCAGCAGTTACCCAGGGGGCTACGAGCAGTACTTC.

The chain combines TRBV27 with TRBJ2-1; no definite D call. Trimming stripped 3 bases from V and 4 bases from J, with 10 bases between. This CDR3 spans 14 amino acids. CDR1 is MNHEY, CDR2 SMNVEV, per germline (reference sequence). CDR3: CASSLRDRYNEQFF. Here the CDR3 DNA reads TGTGCCAGCAGTTTGCGAGACCGATACAATGAGCAGTTCTTC.

The chain uses TRBV4-2 and TRBJ2-2, with TRBD1 as a possible D gene (5 bases). The CDR3 runs to 17 residues. The V end was cut by 0 bases, the J end by 7 bases, with 18 bases between. Germline assignment: CDR1 LGHNA and CDR2 YNFKEQ. This CDR3 is CASSQDGATAGVGELFF. CDR3 nucleotide sequence: TGTGCCAGCAGCCAAGATGGGGCGACAGCCGGAGTCGGGGAGCTGTTTTTT.

The V gene is TRBV30, the J gene TRBJ2-1; D perhaps matches TRBD2 (6 bases). Germline V gives CDR1 GTSNPN, CDR2 SVGIG (reference sequence). The CDR3 spans 16 residues. V lost 0 bases, J lost 2 bases, and 14 bases lay in between. CDR3: CAWSVGGRRPYNEQFF. The CDR3 DNA reads TGTGCCTGGAGTGTAGGAGGGCGACGACCCTACAATGAGCAGTTCTTC.

The chain combines TRBV13 with TRBJ1-6; weak D call: TRBD1 (5 bases). Trimming shortened V by 6 bases and J by 7 bases, and 16 bases separated the two germline ends. CDR1 and CDR2 from the germline V gene are PRHDT and FYEKMQ (reference sequence). This CDR3 is 15 amino acids long. The CDR3 sequence: CASRLQRGENSPLHF. The CDR3 DNA reads as TGTGCCAGCAGACTTCAACGGGGCGAGAATTCACCCCTCCACTTT.

This chain links TRBV29-1 with TRBJ1-2; TRBD1 is a possible D gene (5 bases). V lost 1 base and J 10 bases, leaving 13 bases between the germline ends. The CDR3 contains 12 residues. Germline V CDR1 and CDR2: SQVTM, ANQGSEA. CDR3 region: CSVEVGAGDYTF. Here the CDR3 DNA reads TGCAGCGTTGAAGTAGGGGCCGGGGACTACACCTTC.

The chain couples TRBV20-1 to TRBJ1-2; D remains unclear. This CDR3 is 14 amino acids long. V was cut by 3 bases and J by 4 bases, with 15 bases left in between. Germline V gene lookup returns CDR1 DFQATT and CDR2 SNEGSKA (reference sequence). Here the CDR3 DNA reads TGCAGTGCTAGTGGTAACACAGCCCTCTATGGCTACACCTTC. Translating it yields CSASGNTALYGYTF.

A word on this clone: The junction departs from the called germline gene at one end, perhaps through a read error. The CDR3 reads CANSSSGGPANTQYF. The DNA of the CDR3 is TGCGCCAACAGCTCAAGCGGGGGGCCCGCTAATACGCAGTATTTT. The genes are TRBV5-1 and TRBJ2-3; 9 nucleotides align to TRBD2. Germline CDR1 reads SGHRS; CDR2 reads YFSETQ. The CDR3 spans 15 residues. The whole variable domain, remainder taken from reference TRBV5-1 and TRBJ2-3, is KAGVTQTPRYLIKTRGQQVTLSCSPISGHRSVSWYQQTPGQGLQFLFEYFSETQRNKGNFPGRFSGRQFSNSRSEMNVSTLELGDSALYLCANSSSGGPANTQYFGPGTRLTVL.

This chain uses TRBV7-2 with TRBJ2-1; no definite D call. The CDR3 contains 15 residues. V lost 5 bases and J 8 bases, leaving 19 bases between the germline ends. CDR1 SGHTA and CDR2 FQGNSA come from the germline V gene. As DNA, the CDR3 is TGTGCCAGCAGCCCCCCGGGCAAAGTGGGGTATGAGCAGTTCTTC. Translated, it gives CASSPPGKVGYEQFF.

The chain carries TRBV15 and TRBJ1-5, with a possible D match to TRBD1 (5 bases). This CDR3 contains 14 residues. V was trimmed by 0 bases and J by 4 bases, leaving 7 bases between them. The germline gives CDR1 LNHNV, CDR2 YYDKDF (reference sequence). The CDR3 DNA reads TGTGCCACCAGCAGAGATGGGGGGAATCAGCCCCAGCATTTT. Its translation: CATSRDGGNQPQHF. Looking up the rest from reference TRBV15 and TRBJ1-5 gives the full variable domain: DAMVIQNPRYQVTQFGKPVTLSCSQTLNHNVMYWYQQKSSQAPKLLFHYYDKDFNNEADTPDNFQSRRPNTSFCFLDIRSPGLGDTAMYLCATSRDGGNQPQHFGDGTRLSIL.